This T cell receptor (beta chain) was found in a study of cytomegalovirus exposure and HLA in healthy donors. Study-wide findings and caveats: Later analysis identified some 16,000 TCR beta sequences associated with HLA alleles, using a false discovery rate threshold of 0.05.

The germline CDR1 and CDR2 sequences are GTSNPN and SVGIG (reference sequence). This CDR3 spans 13 amino acids. V was clipped by 5 bases and J by 7 bases, with 14 bases between them. Primers: 60 Vbeta forward and 13 Jbeta reverse. Produced via immunoSEQ multiplex PCR; TCRdb's table is partial and in-frame only. Among about 200,000 clones, 75% to 85% were seen once, and the ten largest hold less than 2%. With respect to this clone: The antigen is not known.

V gene TRBV30 combines with J gene TRBJ1-4; D is unclear. This receptor was obtained from a girl aged 10 to 17 in good health and CMV-seropositive. The sample taken for sequencing was PBMCs. The CDR3 loop reads CAWQAWLGEKLFF. The CDR3 DNA is TGTGCCTGGCAGGCTTGGCTTGGTGAAAAACTGTTTTTT.